The 25 T cell receptor beta chains presented below share a single source sample, sequenced in a study of response to subunit inactivated influenza vaccine. TCRdb recomputed calls from the RT-PCR reads with MiXCR, one row per CDR3 protein. This table has around 570,000 distinct CDR3 sequences, less than 10% appearing once. Source: PBMCs from blood, taken around 25 months after vaccination. The source is a man aged 45 to 70 who received an inactivated influenza vaccine.

This rearrangement joins TRBV6-1 to TRBJ2-5, with 8 bases fitting TRBD2. The V and J ends lost 6 bases and 4 bases, in that order; junction bases with no gene match: 4. The CDR3 totals 13 residues. CDR1 and CDR2 (germline): MNHNS, SASEGT. CDR3 protein: CASRIGTRETQYF. CDR3 in DNA: TGTGCCAGCAGGATCGGGACTAGAGAGACCCAGTACTTC.

This clonotype was observed many times. The V call is TRBV10-3, the J call TRBJ2-7; either TRBD1 or TRBD2 may supply D (5 bases each). Germline V gene sequence: CDR1 ENHRY, CDR2 SYGVKD. This CDR3 is built from 13 residues. The germline V and J ends were trimmed by 10 bases and 6 bases, with 19 bases remaining between them. The CDR3 DNA is TGTGCCACCGGGGCAGGGAAAGTCTCCGAGCAGTACTTC. Amino acid sequence: CATGAGKVSEQYF.

This clonotype has a count of ten or more. The genes are TRBV20-1 and TRBJ2-1, with 11 positions matching TRBD2. The V gene end was trimmed by 0 bases and the J gene end by 7 bases; junction bases not matched to a gene: 11. The CDR3 is 17 amino acids. Looked up from germline, CDR1 is DFQATT and CDR2 is SNEGSKA (reference sequence). The CDR3 DNA sequence: TGCAGTGCTAGAGAGAAGTTAGCGGGAGGGTTAATTAATGAGCAGTTCTTC. The encoded protein is CSAREKLAGGLINEQFF.

This clonotype was seen ten or more times. The gene calls are TRBV10-3 and TRBJ2-1; 10 nucleotides match TRBD1. Germline assignment: CDR1 ENHRY and CDR2 SYGVKD. This CDR3 is built from 17 residues. V shed 6 bases, J shed 1 base, and the junction held 9 bases outside the gene matches. The CDR3 spells CAIRVTGGETSYNEQFF. DNA of the CDR3: TGTGCCATCAGGGTGACAGGGGGCGAAACTTCCTACAATGAGCAGTTCTTC.

This clonotype was detected ten times or more. The CDR3 DNA follows: TGCGCCAGCAGCCAAGTTAGGGGGCTGGAGACCCAGTACTTC. Translation: CASSQVRGLETQYF. This chain joins TRBV4-1 and TRBJ2-5; 7 bases map to TRBD1. J lost 5 bases, V lost 1 base, and 4 bases had no gene match. This CDR3 has 14 amino acids. Germline V CDR1 and CDR2: MGHRA, YSYEKL.

V is TRBV4-3 and J is TRBJ1-6, with no clear D. The ends were cut back, 0 bases at V and 6 bases at J, with 6 bases in the middle. This CDR3 region has 14 residues. Germline values: CDR1 LGHNA, CDR2 YSLEER. Here the CDR3 reads CASSQETPNSPLHF. The CDR3 coding sequence is TGCGCCAGCAGCCAAGAGACCCCTAATTCACCCCTCCACTTT.

This clonotype came up a few times. The CDR3 nucleotides read TGTGCCAGCAGCTTAAGCAGGGACTACGAGCAGTACTTC. This sequence encodes CASSLSRDYEQYF. The chain couples TRBV7-8 to TRBJ2-7; maybe TRBD1 (5 bases). The V end was cut by 2 bases, the J end by 3 bases, with 8 bases between. The CDR3 runs 13 residues. From germline, CDR1 is SGHVS and CDR2 FQNEAQ. Based on the CDR3 plus reference TRBV7-8 and TRBJ2-7, the full variable domain is GAGVSQSPRYKVAKRGQDVALRCDPISGHVSLFWYQQALGQGPEFLTYFQNEAQLDKSGLPSDRFFAERPEGSVSTLKIQRTQQEDSAVYLCASSLSRDYEQYFGPGTRLTVT.

This clonotype was detected only a few times. The chain employs TRBV6-2 or TRBV6-3 and TRBJ1-2; D ambiguous. This CDR3 comprises 12 residues. V lost 5 bases and J 8 bases, leaving 12 bases between the germline ends. Germline assignment: CDR1 MNHEY and CDR2 SVGEGT. The CDR3: CASSQERRGYTF. CDR3 nucleotide sequence: TGTGCCAGCAGTCAGGAACGGCGGGGCTACACCTTC.

The gene calls are TRBV5-1 and TRBJ2-7; D may match TRBD1 or TRBD2 (5 bases each). The length of the CDR3 is 14 residues. Trimming removed 6 bases from V and 3 bases from J, with 16 bases in between. Germline V gives CDR1 SGHRS, CDR2 YFSETQ. The CDR3 DNA reads TGCGCCAGCAACGGGGACGGTCATGGCTACGAGCAGTACTTC. Amino acid sequence: CASNGDGHGYEQYF.

In its sample, this clonotype was seen a few times. The chain links TRBV10-3 to TRBJ1-2; D is unresolved. The CDR3 loop spans 12 amino acids. Trimming stripped 2 bases from V and 2 bases from J, with 3 bases between. Germline V gene lookup returns CDR1 ENHRY and CDR2 SYGVKD. Here the CDR3 DNA reads TGTGCCATCAGTGAGGACAACTATGGCTACACCTTC. This gives the protein CAISEDNYGYTF.

The V and J genes are TRBV12-3 or TRBV12-4 and TRBJ2-3; 8 bases fit TRBD2. The CDR3 is made up of 15 amino acids. V shed 6 bases, J shed 4 bases, and the junction held 9 bases outside the gene matches. The CDR3 spells CASRLGSGSSDTQYF. In DNA form, the CDR3 reads TGTGCCAGCAGGTTGGGGAGCGGGAGTTCAGATACGCAGTATTTT.

This clonotype was counted a few times. The CDR3 DNA follows: TGCGCCAGCAGCTCGAGGACAGGGGTCCCCGGGGAGCTGTTTTTT. Translated: CASSSRTGVPGELFF. The rearrangement uses TRBV5-1 and TRBJ2-2; 9 bases map to TRBD1. The CDR3 loop spans 15 amino acids. V lost 3 bases and J lost 6; bases outside the gene matches: 6. Germline assignment: CDR1 SGHRS and CDR2 YFSETQ.

The rearrangement uses TRBV4-2 and TRBJ2-7; TRBD1 aligns across 8 bases. The CDR3 sequence is 18 residues long. Germline values: CDR1 LGHNA, CDR2 YNFKEQ. After removal of 1 base from V and 3 bases from J, the junction contained 14 bases not matched to a gene. CDR3 protein: CASSQALTDRGQIYEQYF. In nucleotides, the CDR3 is TGTGCCAGCAGCCAAGCACTTACAGACAGGGGCCAGATCTACGAGCAGTACTTC.

This clonotype was counted many times. This chain uses TRBV10-3 with TRBJ1-4; weak D call: TRBD1 (6 bases). V gave up 5 bases and J gave up 8 bases, with 24 bases separating them. The V gene's germline CDR1 is ENHRY and CDR2 SYGVKD. The CDR3 runs 17 residues. This CDR3 reads CAISKKTGQRSSEKLFF. The CDR3 nucleotides are TGTGCCATCAGTAAGAAAACCGGACAGAGGAGTTCAGAAAAACTGTTTTTT.

This clonotype has only a few counts. This sequence joins TRBV14 and TRBJ2-1; D unresolved. Per the germline V gene, CDR1 is SGHDN and CDR2 is FVKESK. The CDR3 is 14 residues long. V was cut by 4 bases and J by 0 bases, with 7 bases left in between. The CDR3 bases are TGTGCCAGCAGCCTTCTCACCTCCTACAATGAGCAGTTCTTC. It yields the protein CASSLLTSYNEQFF.

This clonotype was counted only a few times. V gene TRBV4-1 combines with J gene TRBJ1-1, with 7 bases aligning to TRBD1. The CDR3 extends over 16 amino acids. The germline CDR1 and CDR2 sequences are MGHRA and YSYEKL. The ends lost 0 bases at V and 5 bases at J; junction bases unmatched: 9. CDR3 residues: CASSQDGAGGWTEAFF. The CDR3 region has the DNA TGCGCCAGCAGCCAAGATGGGGCAGGGGGTTGGACTGAAGCTTTCTTT.

This clonotype has more than one count but fewer than ten. CDR3 DNA sequence: TGCAGCGTTGAGCCTTACGGGACAGGGGGACACGAGCAGTACTTC. Residues: CSVEPYGTGGHEQYF. V gene TRBV29-1 combines with J gene TRBJ2-7, with 11 bases that match TRBD1. V shed 3 bases, J shed 5 bases, and the junction held 9 bases outside the gene matches. Germline CDR1 and CDR2: SQVTM and ANQGSEA. CDR3 size: 15 residues.

This clonotype was picked up many times. This sequence joins TRBV6-1 and TRBJ2-1; D unresolved. There are 15 residues in the CDR3. Germline V gene data show CDR1 as MNHNS and CDR2 as SASEGT. Trimming removed 1 base at V and 0 bases at J, with 7 bases between. CDR3 bases: TGTGCCAGCAGTGAAGGGGGTAACTCCTACAATGAGCAGTTCTTC. It specifies CASSEGGNSYNEQFF.

This clonotype turned up a few times. V usage is TRBV30 and J usage is TRBJ2-3, with D possibly being TRBD1 (5 bases). Germline V lookup: CDR1 GTSNPN, CDR2 SVGIG (reference sequence). This CDR3 contains 11 residues. V was pared by 2 bases and J by 7 bases, with 7 bases between. CDR3 DNA sequence: TGTGCCTGGAGTCAGGGTAATACGCAGTATTTT. Its protein product is CAWSQGNTQYF.

This clonotype was observed a few times. This chain uses TRBV3-1 with TRBJ2-7, with D perhaps matching TRBD1 (5 bases). There are 13 residues in the CDR3. From germline, CDR1 is LGHDT and CDR2 YNNKEL (reference sequence). V lost 3 bases to trimming and J lost 6 bases, with 12 bases between them. CDR3 in amino acids: CASSHGAPLEQYF. The DNA of the CDR3 is TGTGCCAGCAGCCATGGGGCTCCCCTCGAGCAGTACTTC.

In this sample, this clonotype turned up many times. V usage is TRBV7-9 and J usage is TRBJ2-3; D may be TRBD1 (5 bases). V lost 4 bases to trimming and J lost 0 bases, with 14 bases between them. Germline V gene lookup returns CDR1 SEHNR and CDR2 FQNEAQ (reference sequence). This CDR3 comprises 16 residues. The CDR3 is CASSSGFTGSTDTQYF. The CDR3 coding sequence is TGTGCCAGCAGCTCAGGGTTCACAGGCAGCACAGATACGCAGTATTTT.

This clonotype has a handful of counts. The chain combines TRBV6-2 or TRBV6-3 with TRBJ2-3, with D possibly TRBD2 on 6 matching bases. This CDR3 spans 13 amino acids. Germline assignment: CDR1 MNHEY and CDR2 SVGEGT. V was shortened by 5 bases and J by 8 bases, with 14 bases between the two germline ends. CDR3 sequence: CASSANSEGTQYF. The CDR3 coding sequence is TGTGCCAGCAGTGCGAACTCGGAGGGTACGCAGTATTTT.

This clonotype turned up a few times. The V call is TRBV20-1, the J call TRBJ1-2, with no clear D. Between the trimmed V and J ends, which lost 7 bases and 3 bases, there was a span of 9 bases. The CDR3 is made up of 11 amino acids. Germline V gives CDR1 DFQATT, CDR2 SNEGSKA (reference sequence). CDR3 loop: CSGYSYYGYTF. The CDR3 coding sequence is TGCAGTGGTTACAGCTACTATGGCTACACCTTC.

The chain carries TRBV12-3 or TRBV12-4 and TRBJ1-4; TRBD1 aligns across 9 bases. V gave up 6 bases and J gave up 7 bases; unmatched junction bases: 9. The CDR3 extends over 15 amino acids. CDR3 protein: CASSRGQGEAEKLFF. The CDR3 coding sequence is TGTGCCAGCAGCCGGGGACAGGGAGAGGCTGAAAAACTGTTTTTT.

This clonotype showed up many times. V gene TRBV5-1 combines with J gene TRBJ2-3; TRBD2 is a possible D gene (5 bases). The CDR3 runs to 13 residues. The V end lost 4 bases, the J end lost 2 bases, and 8 bases lay between the germline ends. The germline V gene has CDR1 SGHRS and CDR2 YFSETQ. The CDR3 protein is CASSAGNTDTQYF. In DNA form, the CDR3 reads TGCGCCAGCAGCGCCGGGAACACAGATACGCAGTATTTT.